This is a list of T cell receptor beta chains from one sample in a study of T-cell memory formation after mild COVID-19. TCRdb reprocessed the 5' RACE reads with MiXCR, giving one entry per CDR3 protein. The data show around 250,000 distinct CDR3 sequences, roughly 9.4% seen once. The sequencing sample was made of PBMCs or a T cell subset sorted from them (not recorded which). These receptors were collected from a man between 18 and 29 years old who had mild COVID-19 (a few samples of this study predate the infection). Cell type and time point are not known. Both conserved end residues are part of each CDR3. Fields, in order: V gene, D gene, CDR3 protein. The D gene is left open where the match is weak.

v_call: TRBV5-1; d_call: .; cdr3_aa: CASSLEEGALSTDTQYF
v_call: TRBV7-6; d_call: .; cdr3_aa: CASSLKAVNYEQYF
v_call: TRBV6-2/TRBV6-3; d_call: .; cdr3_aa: CASSQRPGGPNQPQHF
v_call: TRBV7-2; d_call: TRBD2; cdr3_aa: CASRRSGAGTDTQYF
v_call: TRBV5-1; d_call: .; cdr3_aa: CASNPEPRTYNEQFF
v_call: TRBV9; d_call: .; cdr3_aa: CASSWVDGSGELFF
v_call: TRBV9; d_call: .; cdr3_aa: CASSGSREETQYF
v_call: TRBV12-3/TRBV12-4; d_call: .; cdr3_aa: CASTPDRGEAFF
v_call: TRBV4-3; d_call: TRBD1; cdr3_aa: CASSQEGQGFRGEAFF
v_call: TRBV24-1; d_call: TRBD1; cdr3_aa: CATSDVGQEDNYGYTF
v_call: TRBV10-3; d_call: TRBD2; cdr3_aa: CAIRSSGDQETQYF
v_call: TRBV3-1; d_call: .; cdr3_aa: CASSQDWGTKAYEQYF
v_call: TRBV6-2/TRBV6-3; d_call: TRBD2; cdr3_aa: CASSTSGGGNEQFF
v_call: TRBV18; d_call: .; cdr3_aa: CASSPPSGAPTEAFF
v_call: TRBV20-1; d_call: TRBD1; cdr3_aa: CSARGVQGNYGYTF
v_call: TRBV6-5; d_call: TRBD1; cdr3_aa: CASKTGGASYNEQFF
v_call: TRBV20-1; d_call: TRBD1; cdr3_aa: CSAAPYRGLGETQYF
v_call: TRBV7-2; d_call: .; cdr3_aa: CASSPQYASVTGELFF
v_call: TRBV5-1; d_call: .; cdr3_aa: CASSSGQHLGTDTQYF
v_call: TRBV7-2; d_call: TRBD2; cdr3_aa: CASSLGGASGAPRETQYF
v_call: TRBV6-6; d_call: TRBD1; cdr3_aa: CASSRDRGIDNQPQHF
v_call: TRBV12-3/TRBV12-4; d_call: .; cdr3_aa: CASTPSGWDTQYF
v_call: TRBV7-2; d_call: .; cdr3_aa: CASSLAWGAAYTGELFF
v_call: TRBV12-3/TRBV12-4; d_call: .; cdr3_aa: CASSPGLGANYGYTF
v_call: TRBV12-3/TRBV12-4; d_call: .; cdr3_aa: CASSSLGADTEAFF
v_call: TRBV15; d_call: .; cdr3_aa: CATSRRRESYGYTF
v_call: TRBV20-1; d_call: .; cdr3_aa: CSASRGMEAFF
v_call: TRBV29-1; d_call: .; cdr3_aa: CSVGGMGYGYTF
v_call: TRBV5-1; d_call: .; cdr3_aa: CASSLTPSYGYTF
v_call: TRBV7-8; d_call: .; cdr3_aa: CASSLMATTGELFF
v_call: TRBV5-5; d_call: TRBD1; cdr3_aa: CASSRQGASGELFF
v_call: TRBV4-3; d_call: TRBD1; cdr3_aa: CASSQGYGTGNNQPQHF
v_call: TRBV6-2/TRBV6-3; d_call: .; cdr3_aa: CASREDTSRQYF
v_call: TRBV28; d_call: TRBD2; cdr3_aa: CASSLAGANTDTQYF
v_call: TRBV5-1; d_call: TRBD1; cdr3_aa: CASRTGTGNEQFF
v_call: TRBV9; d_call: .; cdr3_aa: CASRDSETNTGELFF